These 9 T cell receptor beta chains came from one sample sequenced in a study of blood T cell repertoires in COVID-19. Assay used: immunoSEQ multiplex PCR; TCRdb lists only in-frame clones, some missing. The sample has roughly 190,000 clones; about 85% are singletons. The sequenced sample was peripheral blood. These receptors all come from a woman in her sixties with acute or convalescent COVID-19.

This clone was counted many times. CDR3 in amino acids: CASRDQGASNYGYTF. Here the CDR3 DNA reads TGTGCCAGCAGAGATCAGGGGGCGTCCAACTATGGCTACACCTTC. V usage is TRBV3-1 (or the pseudogene TRBV3-2) and J usage is TRBJ1-2, with 8 positions matching TRBD1. V shed 6 bases and J 2 bases; nucleotides not matched to a gene: 8. CDR3 length: 15 amino acids. Germline CDR1 is LGHDT and CDR2 is YNNKEL (reference sequence).

The chain recombines TRBV5-4 with TRBJ2-2; 11 bases fit TRBD2. The germline gives CDR1 SGHNT, CDR2 YYREEE (reference sequence). This CDR3 comprises 17 residues. J was trimmed by 6 bases and V by 3 bases; bases with no gene match: 10. CDR3 nucleotide sequence: TGTGCCAGCAGCTCGCCGGGGACTAGCGGAGCCGCCGGGGAGCTGTTTTTT. Protein product: CASSSPGTSGAAGELFF.

The chain uses TRBV15 and TRBJ2-3; D is ambiguous. The germline CDR1 and CDR2 sequences are LNHNV and YYDKDF (reference sequence). Trimming shortened V by 1 base and J by 3 bases, and 2 bases separated the two germline ends. The CDR3 runs to 12 residues. The CDR3 protein is CATSRATDTQYF. The CDR3 nucleotides are TGTGCCACCAGCAGAGCGACAGATACGCAGTATTTT. The full variable domain, rest sourced from reference TRBV15 and TRBJ2-3, is DAMVIQNPRYQVTQFGKPVTLSCSQTLNHNVMYWYQQKSSQAPKLLFHYYDKDFNNEADTPDNFQSRRPNTSFCFLDIRSPGLGDTAMYLCATSRATDTQYFGPGTRLTVL.

The chain combines TRBV27 with TRBJ2-5; TRBD1 is a possible D gene (6 bases). Trimming stripped 6 bases from V and 4 bases from J, with 18 bases between. The CDR3 runs 15 residues. Germline CDR1 and CDR2: MNHEY and SMNVEV (reference sequence). This CDR3 reads CASSPMGALVETQYF. The CDR3 DNA follows: TGTGCCAGCAGCCCTATGGGGGCCCTTGTAGAGACCCAGTACTTC.

The rearrangement links TRBV9 to TRBJ1-3; D might be TRBD1 (5 bases). The CDR3 length is 15 residues. Looked up from germline, CDR1 is SGDLS and CDR2 is YYNGEE. The germline V and J ends were trimmed by 1 base and 1 base, with 9 bases remaining between them. The CDR3 DNA reads TGTGCCAGCAGCGTAAAAGGGACTTCTGGAAACACCATATATTTT. Residues: CASSVKGTSGNTIYF.

V gene TRBV19 combines with J gene TRBJ1-5; TRBD1 might be the D (5 bases). The germline CDR1 and CDR2 sequences are LNHDA and SQIVND (reference sequence). This CDR3 region has 16 residues. V dropped 6 bases and J dropped 3 bases, with 18 bases sitting between them. CDR3 DNA: TGTGCCAGTAGCGTCCGCGGGGCCCGCTACAATCAGCCCCAGCATTTT. Amino acid sequence: CASSVRGARYNQPQHF.

The genes are TRBV9 and TRBJ1-2, with D hard to call. The V gene lost 3 bases and the J gene lost 4 bases, with 7 bases spanning the gap. The CDR3 runs 12 residues. Germline assignment: CDR1 SGDLS and CDR2 YYNGEE. This CDR3 reads CASSANFYGYTF. CDR3 DNA: TGTGCCAGCAGCGCCAATTTCTATGGCTACACCTTC.

V and J are TRBV7-9 and TRBJ1-2, with D possibly being TRBD1 (5 bases). Germline V lookup: CDR1 SEHNR, CDR2 FQNEAQ (reference sequence). The CDR3 consists of 14 residues. Trimming pared 5 bases from V and 4 bases from J, leaving 14 bases between. The CDR3 coding sequence is TGTGCCAGCAGCCCTCACGGGGGTTTCTATGGCTACACCTTC. Amino acid sequence: CASSPHGGFYGYTF.

The chain combines TRBV7-3 with TRBJ2-2; 8 nucleotides agree with TRBD2. Germline CDR1 is SGHTA and CDR2 is FQGTGA. This CDR3 is 17 amino acids long. With 6 bases clipped from V and 1 base from J, the junction kept 10 bases outside the gene matches. The chain's CDR3 is CASSLQPGLENTGELFF. In DNA, the CDR3 is TGTGCCAGCAGTTTACAACCGGGACTAGAGAACACCGGGGAGCTGTTTTTT.